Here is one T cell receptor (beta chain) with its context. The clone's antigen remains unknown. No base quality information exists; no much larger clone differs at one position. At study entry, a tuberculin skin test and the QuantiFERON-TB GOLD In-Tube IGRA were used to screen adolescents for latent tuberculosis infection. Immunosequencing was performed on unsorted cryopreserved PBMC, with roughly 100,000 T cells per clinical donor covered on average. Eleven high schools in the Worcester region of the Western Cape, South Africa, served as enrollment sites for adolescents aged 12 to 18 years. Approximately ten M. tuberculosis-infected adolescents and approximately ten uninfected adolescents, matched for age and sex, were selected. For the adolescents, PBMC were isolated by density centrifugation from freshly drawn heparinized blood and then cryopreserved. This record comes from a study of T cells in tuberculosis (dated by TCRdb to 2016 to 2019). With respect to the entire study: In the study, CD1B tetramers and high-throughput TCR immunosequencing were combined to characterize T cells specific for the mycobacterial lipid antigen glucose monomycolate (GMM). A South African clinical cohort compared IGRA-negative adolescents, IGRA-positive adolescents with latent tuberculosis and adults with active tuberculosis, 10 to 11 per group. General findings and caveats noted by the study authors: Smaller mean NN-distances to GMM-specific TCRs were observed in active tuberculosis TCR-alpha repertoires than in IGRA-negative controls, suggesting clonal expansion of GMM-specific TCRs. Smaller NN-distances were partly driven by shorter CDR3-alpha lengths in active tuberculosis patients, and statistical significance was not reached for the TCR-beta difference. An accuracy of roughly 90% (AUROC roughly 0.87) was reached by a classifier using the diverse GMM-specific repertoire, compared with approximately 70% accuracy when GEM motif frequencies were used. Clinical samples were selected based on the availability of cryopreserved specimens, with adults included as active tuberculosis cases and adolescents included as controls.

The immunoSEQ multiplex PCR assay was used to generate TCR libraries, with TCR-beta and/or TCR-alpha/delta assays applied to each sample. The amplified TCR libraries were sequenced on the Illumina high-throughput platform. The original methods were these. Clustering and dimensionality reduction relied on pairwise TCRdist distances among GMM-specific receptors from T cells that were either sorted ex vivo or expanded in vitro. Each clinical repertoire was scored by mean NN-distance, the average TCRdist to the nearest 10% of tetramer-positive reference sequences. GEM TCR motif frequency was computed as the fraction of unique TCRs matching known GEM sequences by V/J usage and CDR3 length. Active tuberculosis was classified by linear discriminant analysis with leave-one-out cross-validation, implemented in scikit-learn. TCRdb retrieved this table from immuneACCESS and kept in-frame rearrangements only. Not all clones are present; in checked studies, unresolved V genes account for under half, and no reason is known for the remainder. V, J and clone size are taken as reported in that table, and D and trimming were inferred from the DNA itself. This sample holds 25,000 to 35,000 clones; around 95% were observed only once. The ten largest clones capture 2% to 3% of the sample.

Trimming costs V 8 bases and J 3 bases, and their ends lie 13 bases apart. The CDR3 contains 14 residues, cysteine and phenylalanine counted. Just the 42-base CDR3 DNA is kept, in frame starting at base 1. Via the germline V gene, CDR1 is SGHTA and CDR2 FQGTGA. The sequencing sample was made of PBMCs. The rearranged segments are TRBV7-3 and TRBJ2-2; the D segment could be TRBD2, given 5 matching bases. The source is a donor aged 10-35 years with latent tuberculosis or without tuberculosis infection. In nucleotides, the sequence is TGTGCCAGCCGAGAAGGGAGTGACACCGGGGAGCTGTTTTTT. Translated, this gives CASREGSDTGELFF.